This TCR beta chain was found in a study of technical replicates of blood from several donors (dated by TCRdb to the late 2010s). The library was built by means of the immunoSEQ multiplex PCR assay. Here the immuneACCESS table is served through TCRdb, limited to in-frame sequences with V and J called. Missing clones are a known gap in these copies; in checked studies unresolved V genes cover under half, and the rest lacks a known reason. The sample yields some 75,000 clones; approximately 97% were counted once. The leading ten clones occupy around 0.33% of the sample. This clone was seen a few times. Its binding antigen is unknown. No per-base quality is available; no much larger clone lies one base away. The CDR3 spans 15 residues, from the cysteine through the phenylalanine. Only the CDR3 DNA stays, 45 bases, in frame from base 1. V is shortened by 1 base, J by 0 bases, and the region joining them spans 10 bases. Reading the germline V gene gives CDR1 SGDLS and CDR2 YYNGEE.

Sequencing input: T cells isolated from PBMCs. This sequence originates from a human donor in good health. The chain links TRBV9 with TRBJ1-1; TRBD1 is possibly the D segment (5 matching bases). The sequenced DNA: TGTGCCAGCAGCGTACTGGACAATATGAACACTGAAGCTTTCTTT. The encoded protein is CASSVLDNMNTEAFF.